A selection of T cell receptor beta chains follows, all from one sample in a study of T cell responses to AZD1222 COVID-19 vaccine. The table came from immunoSEQ multiplex PCR; TCRdb's copy has only in-frame clones and leaves some out. The table records under 110,000 clones, more than 75% of them present only once. Sequences were derived from peripheral blood, sampled on day 0 of AZD1222 vaccination. Every receptor here comes from an adult in good health. Each CDR3 is given without its conserved first and last residue.

V	length	CDR3
TRBV19	11	ASSTTGTYGYT
TRBV18	12	ASSPGGRNTEAF
TRBV5-1	19	ASSLAYVSERNRPSTDTQY
TRBV19	13	ASSNPGQHTGELF
TRBV5-1	11	ASSSGQGYGYT
TRBV5-1	13	ASRVQGTGTDTQY
TRBV4-2	10	ASSQEGSEAF
TRBV21-1	12	ASSKNRENTEAF
TRBV2	12	ASSERVTVTGQY
TRBV19	13	ASSHLDRGINIQY
TRBV2	13	ASRFRMRDNQPQH
TRBV18	13	ASSPPGQAYNEQF
TRBV6-1	13	ASSEGLAGADTQY
TRBV19	11	ASSLTGDYEQY
TRBV29-1	10	SVEDREGEAF
TRBV6-1	14	ASSVGTSARTDTQY
TRBV5-6	13	ASSLWDRERTEAF
TRBV25-1	13	ASRGTSGRWNEQF
TRBV3-1/TRBV3-2	12	ASSREGSGNTIY
TRBV19	14	ASSIGQANYQETQY
TRBV19	11	ASTPLPPNGYT
TRBV19	14	ASSRTPGQGDYGYT
TRBV30	11	AWSTVGSYEQY
TRBV3-1/TRBV3-2	10	ASSQVYYEQY
TRBV7-9	13	ASSVGLAVVNEQF
TRBV28	11	ASIHRSRDTQY
TRBV19	14	ASSINEAAGGNEQF
TRBV3-1/TRBV3-2	15	ASSHSTGGGNVSPLH
TRBV7-3	14	ASSLTGGNSGNTIY